Below, 26 T cell receptor beta chains from the same sample are listed, as sequenced in a study of cytomegalovirus exposure and HLA in healthy donors. It was with 60 Vbeta and 13 Jbeta primers that the PCR ran. TCRdb's copy holds only in-frame clones and misses some; the assay was immunoSEQ multiplex PCR. The table shows tens of thousands of clones, with approximately 74% occurring only once. The sample consisted of PBMCs. All receptors derive from a young man in good health and CMV-seronegative.

The rearrangement joins TRBV6-5 to TRBJ2-7; 9 bases map to TRBD1. Germline-derived CDR1 and CDR2 are MNHEY and SVGAGI. Trimming at V came to 5 bases and at J to 3 bases, leaving 5 bases not matched to a gene. This CDR3 region has 14 residues. CDR3 amino acids: CASSTGQGYYEQYF. CDR3 coding DNA: TGTGCCAGCAGTACGGGACAGGGTTACTACGAGCAGTACTTC.

The V gene is TRBV5-1, the J gene TRBJ2-1; 7 nucleotides match TRBD2. Germline-derived CDR1 and CDR2 are SGHRS and YFSETQ. J was trimmed by 7 bases and V by 4 bases; bases with no gene match: 8. The CDR3 loop spans 14 amino acids. The CDR3 sequence is CASSLGGGVNEQFF. CDR3 nucleotides: TGCGCCAGCAGCCTTGGGGGAGGGGTTAATGAGCAGTTCTTC.

V usage is TRBV19 and J usage is TRBJ1-2; tentatively, D is TRBD1 (5 bases). The CDR3 is made up of 13 amino acids. Per the germline V gene, CDR1 is LNHDA and CDR2 is SQIVND (reference sequence). Trimming removed 6 bases from V and 4 bases from J, with 12 bases in between. CDR3 in DNA: TGTGCCAGTAGGATGCGGGGGATCTATGGCTACACCTTC. Its protein product is CASRMRGIYGYTF. Full variable domain (rest looked up from reference TRBV19 and TRBJ1-2): DGGITQSPKYLFRKEGQNVTLSCEQNLNHDAMYWYRQDPGQGLRLIYYSQIVNDFQKGDIAEGYSVSREKKESFPLTVTSAQKNPTAFYLCASRMRGIYGYTFGSGTRLTVV.

The chain employs TRBV2 and TRBJ2-1; 7 bases line up with TRBD2. The CDR3 has 16 amino acids. Unmatched junction bases numbered 14, after V lost 6 bases and J lost 6 bases. The germline CDR1 and CDR2 sequences are SNHLY and FYNNEI. CDR3 DNA: TGTGCCAGCAGGTGGTTAACGGGTTCGGGAGGCAATGAGCAGTTCTTC. Translating gives CASRWLTGSGGNEQFF.

J is TRBJ2-2 and V is TRBV7-8; D call uncertain. Germline V gene data show CDR1 as SGHVS and CDR2 as FQNEAQ. This CDR3 spans 16 amino acids. V shed 3 bases and J shed 0 bases, with 11 bases lying between them. CDR3 DNA: TGTGCCAGCAGCTTGGAACAGCTCGCGAACACCGGGGAGCTGTTTTTT. Its protein is CASSLEQLANTGELFF.

V gene TRBV11-2 combines with J gene TRBJ2-5; no definite D call. Germline CDR1 and CDR2: SGHAT and FQNNGV. Deletions cut 5 bases from V and 0 bases from J, with 10 bases between. This CDR3 has 14 residues. This CDR3 is CASSLGLYQETQYF. Written as DNA, the CDR3 is TGTGCCAGCAGCCTCGGGTTGTACCAAGAGACCCAGTACTTC.

This chain uses TRBV9 with TRBJ2-3; TRBD2 matches 11 bases. Trimming removed 2 bases from V and 2 bases from J; junction bases left unmatched: 1. The germline gives CDR1 SGDLS, CDR2 YYNGEE. The length of the CDR3 is 15 residues. CDR3 in amino acids: CASSVSGGATDTQYF. CDR3 sequence (DNA): TGTGCCAGCAGCGTTAGCGGGGGGGCCACAGATACGCAGTATTTT.

The chain recombines TRBV5-4 with TRBJ2-7; D might be TRBD1 (6 bases). V was clipped by 4 bases and J by 1 base, with 12 bases between them. Germline V lookup: CDR1 SGHNT, CDR2 YYREEE (reference sequence). CDR3 size: 14 residues. The CDR3 sequence is CASSTTGYSYEQYF. CDR3 coding DNA: TGTGCCAGCAGCACCACAGGGTATTCCTACGAGCAGTACTTC.

The V call is TRBV5-1, the J call TRBJ1-6; D is possibly TRBD1 (5 bases). V was shortened by 0 bases and J by 7 bases, with 11 bases between the two germline ends. The CDR3 is 15 residues long. Per germline, CDR1 SGHRS and CDR2 YFSETQ. CDR3 coding DNA: TGCGCCAGCAGCTTGGCCAGGGTGGGAAATTCACCCCTCCACTTT. Its translation: CASSLARVGNSPLHF. The variable domain in full, with the rest retrieved from reference TRBV5-1 and TRBJ1-6, is KAGVTQTPRYLIKTRGQQVTLSCSPISGHRSVSWYQQTPGQGLQFLFEYFSETQRNKGNFPGRFSGRQFSNSRSEMNVSTLELGDSALYLCASSLARVGNSPLHFGNGTRLTVT.

In nucleotides, the CDR3 is TGTGCCAGTAGTACCACATCCACCGGGGAGCTGTTTTTT. This gives the protein CASSTTSTGELFF. The chain joins TRBV19 to TRBJ2-2; D ambiguous. V lost 4 bases and J 4 bases, leaving 7 bases between the germline ends. CDR1 LNHDA and CDR2 SQIVND come from the germline V gene (reference sequence). The CDR3 is 13 amino acids.

V usage is TRBV7-8 and J usage is TRBJ1-3; 9 bases are shared with TRBD1. CDR1 is SGHVS, CDR2 FQNEAQ, per germline. V lost 2 bases to trimming and J lost 4 bases; unmatched junction nucleotides: 6. The CDR3 covers 16 residues. CDR3 residues: CASSLIQGARGNTIYF. In DNA form, the CDR3 reads TGTGCCAGCAGCTTAATACAGGGGGCCAGAGGAAACACCATATATTTT.

The chain couples TRBV6-5 to TRBJ2-2; a possible D gene is TRBD1 (6 bases). The CDR3 is made up of 16 amino acids. The V gene lost 2 bases and the J gene lost 0 bases, with 10 bases spanning the gap. CDR1 and CDR2 (germline): MNHEY, SVGAGI. In nucleotides, the CDR3 is TGTGCCAGCAGTTACGAACAGGGAACGAACACCGGGGAGCTGTTTTTT. It specifies CASSYEQGTNTGELFF.

There are a few counts of this clone. V gene TRBV4-2 combines with J gene TRBJ2-2; TRBD1 matches 8 bases. Per the germline V gene, CDR1 is LGHNA and CDR2 is YNFKEQ. J lost 5 bases, V lost 4 bases, and 6 bases had no gene match. CDR3 length: 15 residues. CDR3 DNA: TGTGCCAGCAGCCCAGGGGGCCCACGGACCGGGGAGCTGTTTTTT. This sequence encodes CASSPGGPRTGELFF.

CDR3 coding DNA: TGTGCCAGCAGTTCACCGTCAAGCGGCTACACCTTC. It yields the protein CASSSPSSGYTF. The rearrangement uses TRBV27 and TRBJ1-2; no clear D. Germline CDR1 is MNHEY and CDR2 is SMNVEV (reference sequence). V was trimmed by 4 bases and J by 8 bases, leaving 11 bases between them. CDR3 length: 12 residues.

This chain joins TRBV25-1 and TRBJ2-7; unclear D gene. Germline CDR1 and CDR2: MGHDK and SYGVNS. Trimming took off 4 bases at V and 4 bases at J, with 5 bases between the two ends. This CDR3 has 11 residues. For the CDR3, the DNA is TGTGCCAGCAGTGCTTTTTACGAGCAGTACTTC. This sequence encodes CASSAFYEQYF.

This clone was seen just once. The rearrangement links TRBV14 to TRBJ1-6; 9 positions agree with TRBD1. Looked up from germline, CDR1 is SGHDN and CDR2 is FVKESK. The ends lost 4 bases at V and 10 bases at J; junction bases unmatched: 8. CDR3 length: 15 amino acids. The CDR3 DNA is TGTGCCAGCAGCCGGGACAGGGTTTTCGGCTCACCCCTCCACTTT. Residues: CASSRDRVFGSPLHF.

This clone was detected a few times. This chain joins TRBV5-6 and TRBJ2-5, with D perhaps matching TRBD2 (5 bases). The length of the CDR3 is 12 residues. The germline CDR1 and CDR2 sequences are SGHDT and YYEEEE. Trimming pared 1 base from V and 5 bases from J, leaving 6 bases between. CDR3 nucleotide sequence: TGTGCCAGCAGCTTGAGAGGGGAGACCCAGTACTTC. This encodes CASSLRGETQYF. The variable domain in full, completed from reference TRBV5-6 and TRBJ2-5, reads DAGVTQSPTHLIKTRGQQVTLRCSPKSGHDTVSWYQQALGQGPQFIFQYYEEEERQRGNFPDRFSGHQFPNYSSELNVNALLLGDSALYLCASSLRGETQYFGPGTRLLVL.

The V gene is TRBV7-2, the J gene TRBJ1-6; 10 bases agree with TRBD1. CDR3 length: 15 residues. V gave up 3 bases and J gave up 8 bases; unmatched junction bases: 4. The germline V gene encodes CDR1 SGHTA and CDR2 FQGNSA. The CDR3 spells CASSLRGQGYSPLHF. CDR3 nucleotide sequence: TGTGCCAGCAGCTTGCGGGGACAGGGGTATTCACCCCTCCACTTT.

V and J are TRBV5-1 and TRBJ1-1, with a possible D match to TRBD1 (5 bases). There are 13 residues in the CDR3. Trimming shortened V by 3 bases and J by 7 bases, and 13 bases separated the two germline ends. Germline V lookup: CDR1 SGHRS, CDR2 YFSETQ. This chain's CDR3 is CASSSEGFGEAFF. CDR3 coding DNA: TGCGCCAGCAGCTCGGAGGGGTTTGGTGAAGCTTTCTTT.

V is TRBV7-8 and J is TRBJ2-5, with D tentatively TRBD2 (7 bases). The CDR3 is 14 residues long. Germline V gives CDR1 SGHVS, CDR2 FQNEAQ. Trimming took off 7 bases at V and 1 base at J, with 13 bases between the two ends. The CDR3 sequence: CASTRGAIQETQYF. CDR3 bases: TGTGCCAGCACACGGGGGGCCATCCAAGAGACCCAGTACTTC.

The chain is built from TRBV28 and TRBJ1-1, with D tentatively TRBD1 (6 bases). In germline, CDR1 is MDHEN, CDR2 SYDVKM. This CDR3 comprises 14 residues. Trimming pared 5 bases from V and 10 bases from J, leaving 20 bases between. CDR3 bases: TGTGCCAGCAGTCAATGGGGGACACCCTCCGGAGCTTTCTTT. As protein: CASSQWGTPSGAFF.

The chain links TRBV2 to TRBJ2-6; TRBD1 agrees at 7 bases. This CDR3 contains 16 residues. CDR1 and CDR2 from the germline V gene are SNHLY and FYNNEI. The V segment lost 6 bases and the J segment 0 bases; nucleotides outside the gene matches: 5. DNA of the CDR3: TGTGCCAGCAGACCCGGGACAGACTCTGGGGCCAACGTCCTGACTTTC. Translation: CASRPGTDSGANVLTF. Full variable domain (missing parts from reference TRBV2 and TRBJ2-6): EPEVTQTPSHQVTQMGQEVILRCVPISNHLYFYWYRQILGQKVEFLVSFYNNEISEKSEIFDDQFSVERPDGSNFTLKIRSTKLEDSAMYFCASRPGTDSGANVLTFGAGSRLTVL.

The chain combines TRBV6-4 with TRBJ2-2, with 7 nucleotides matching TRBD1. Germline values: CDR1 MRHNA, CDR2 SNTAGT. The trim removed 3 bases at V and 4 bases at J, leaving 5 bases unmatched. CDR3 length equals 15 residues. CDR3 sequence (DNA): TGTGCCAGCAGTGATACCGACAGGGTCACCGGGGAGCTGTTTTTT. Residues: CASSDTDRVTGELFF.

The V gene is TRBV18, the J gene TRBJ1-6, with 7 bases aligning to TRBD1. Per germline, CDR1 KGHSH and CDR2 LQKENI. There are 14 residues in the CDR3. J lost 7 bases, V lost 6 bases, and 6 bases had no gene match. The CDR3 is CASSPDRDNSPLHF. The DNA of the CDR3 is TGTGCCAGCTCCCCCGACAGGGACAATTCACCCCTCCACTTT.

CDR3 residues: CASSFNRGVTYEQYF. CDR3 coding DNA: TGTGCCAGCAGCTTTAACAGGGGGGTTACCTACGAGCAGTACTTC. The rearrangement uses TRBV2 and TRBJ2-7; 8 bases agree with TRBD1. The CDR3 spans 15 residues. Germline CDR1 is SNHLY and CDR2 is FYNNEI. V dropped 6 bases and J dropped 2; count of bases not matched to a gene: 9.

J is TRBJ2-7 and V is TRBV29-1; D is perhaps TRBD1 (6 bases). V lost 2 bases to trimming and J lost 6 bases, with 11 bases between them. Germline V lookup: CDR1 SQVTM, CDR2 ANQGSEA. CDR3 length equals 12 residues. The CDR3 coding sequence is TGCAGCGTTGAAAACAGGGAGAGCGAGCAGTACTTC. Translation: CSVENRESEQYF.